The 14 T cell receptor beta chains below were found in one sample sequenced in a study of cytomegalovirus exposure and HLA in healthy donors. The method was immunoSEQ multiplex PCR; TCRdb's version includes in-frame clones alone and lacks a portion of them. The data show some 110,000 clones, with about 91% seen just once and around 2% held by the top ten. What was sequenced was PBMCs. These receptors were obtained from a man aged 18 to 29 in good health and CMV-seronegative.

This chain connects TRBV30 to TRBJ2-3, with a possible D match to TRBD1 (5 bases). The CDR3 runs 15 residues. Per germline, CDR1 GTSNPN and CDR2 SVGIG (reference sequence). Trimming removed 0 bases from V and 4 bases from J, with 14 bases in between. The CDR3 DNA follows: TGTGCCTGGAGTGTGAGAGACAGAATTCCAGATACGCAGTATTTT. Amino acid sequence: CAWSVRDRIPDTQYF.

The chain combines TRBV30 with TRBJ2-7, with 8 bases fitting TRBD2. The trim removed 2 bases at V and 7 bases at J, leaving 13 bases unmatched. The CDR3 has 15 amino acids. Germline CDR1 is GTSNPN and CDR2 is SVGIG (reference sequence). In DNA form, the CDR3 reads TGTGCCTGGAGTCTAATAGCGGGACCTTCCCGGGAGCAGTACTTC. Protein product: CAWSLIAGPSREQYF.

The rearrangement uses TRBV4-1 and TRBJ1-1, with D perhaps TRBD1 (6 bases). V was clipped by 0 bases and J by 0 bases, with 17 bases between them. The CDR3 totals 18 residues. CDR1 MGHRA and CDR2 YSYEKL come from the germline V gene. CDR3 amino acids: CASSQDWGQGPLNTEAFF. In nucleotides, the CDR3 is TGCGCCAGCAGCCAAGATTGGGGGCAGGGGCCCCTGAACACTGAAGCTTTCTTT.

The chain has TRBV28 and TRBJ1-4; D is perhaps TRBD1 (5 bases). The CDR3 is made up of 12 amino acids. In germline, CDR1 is MDHEN, CDR2 SYDVKM. V dropped 7 bases and J dropped 8 bases, with 11 bases sitting between them. The CDR3 here is CASMGPAEKLFF. CDR3 DNA sequence: TGTGCCAGCATGGGGCCCGCGGAAAAACTGTTTTTT.

The chain joins TRBV27 to TRBJ2-1; the match to TRBD2 covers 8 bases. The CDR3 extends over 15 amino acids. The junction had 4 bases not matched to a gene; V was cut back by 0 bases and J by 6 bases. Germline CDR1 MNHEY, CDR2 SMNVEV (reference sequence). Here the CDR3 DNA reads TGTGCCAGCAGTTTATCGGGACTAGGAGGCAATGAGCAGTTCTTC. It yields the protein CASSLSGLGGNEQFF.

The V gene is TRBV10-3, the J gene TRBJ2-7, with 7 bases identical to TRBD1. CDR3 length equals 15 residues. From germline, CDR1 is ENHRY and CDR2 SYGVKD. The ends lost 3 bases at V and 5 bases at J; junction bases unmatched: 10. The CDR3 protein is CAISERQGIGDEQYF. DNA for the CDR3: TGTGCCATCAGTGAAAGACAGGGAATAGGTGACGAGCAGTACTTC.

The rearrangement links TRBV30 to TRBJ2-7; 11 nucleotides align to TRBD1. From germline, CDR1 is GTSNPN and CDR2 SVGIG (reference sequence). After removal of 3 bases from V and 3 bases from J, the junction contained 1 base not matched to a gene. This CDR3 spans 13 amino acids. CDR3 region: CAWSGTGGYEQYF. In DNA form, the CDR3 reads TGTGCCTGGAGCGGGACAGGGGGCTACGAGCAGTACTTC.

CDR3 DNA: TGTGCCAGCAGCTTAGGAGCCCATCTAAGACAGGGAATGAACACTGAAGCTTTCTTT. Its protein product is CASSLGAHLRQGMNTEAFF. The V and J genes are TRBV7-2 and TRBJ1-1; 7 bases are a match to TRBD1. Trimming cost V 1 base and J 0 bases; bases outside gene matches: 14. The CDR3 has 19 residues. Germline V gene lookup returns CDR1 SGHTA and CDR2 FQGNSA.

The chain combines TRBV6-1 with TRBJ1-1; tentative D call: TRBD1 (5 bases). The CDR3 has 14 residues. Trimming took off 6 bases at V and 1 base at J, with 12 bases between the two ends. Germline V gene data show CDR1 as MNHNS and CDR2 as SASEGT. The chain's CDR3 is CASSHRGGNTEAFF. DNA for the CDR3: TGTGCCAGCAGCCACCGCGGGGGGAACACTGAAGCTTTCTTT.

The chain combines TRBV11-2 with TRBJ2-3, with TRBD2 identical over 8 bases. Trimming cost V 4 bases and J 6 bases; bases outside gene matches: 0. Germline values: CDR1 SGHAT, CDR2 FQNNGV. This CDR3 spans 12 amino acids. CDR3 DNA: TGTGCCAGCAGCTCGGGGGGGGATACGCAGTATTTT. This encodes CASSSGGDTQYF.

The V and J genes are TRBV7-8 and TRBJ2-1, with 9 positions matching TRBD2. V was clipped by 0 bases and J by 3 bases; unmatched bases: 3. Looked up from germline, CDR1 is SGHVS and CDR2 is FQNEAQ. The CDR3 loop spans 16 amino acids. CDR3 nucleotide sequence: TGTGCCAGCAGCTTAGCGTCTAGCGGGGACTACAATGAGCAGTTCTTC. As protein: CASSLASSGDYNEQFF.

The J gene is TRBJ1-6, the V gene TRBV6-6; TRBD1 matches at 7 bases. The V segment lost 7 bases and the J segment 5 bases; nucleotides outside the gene matches: 8. CDR1 MNHNY and CDR2 SVGAGI come from the germline V gene (reference sequence). This CDR3 is built from 15 residues. CDR3 DNA: TGTGCCAGCAAATATGACAGGGCTAATAATTCACCCCTCCACTTT. Its translation is CASKYDRANNSPLHF.

A few counts support this clone. The V and J genes are TRBV28 and TRBJ1-5, with D possibly being TRBD1 (6 bases). Germline CDR1 is MDHEN and CDR2 is SYDVKM. The CDR3 sequence is 15 residues long. V lost 5 bases, J lost 2 bases, and 13 bases lay in between. CDR3 loop: CASSPTGIGNQPQHF. In nucleotides, the CDR3 is TGTGCCAGCAGTCCCACAGGGATTGGCAATCAGCCCCAGCATTTT.

The chain recombines TRBV5-1 with TRBJ1-6, with 9 bases that match TRBD1. V trimming: 5 bases; J trimming: 10 bases; junction bases outside the gene matches: 13. The CDR3 extends over 16 amino acids. The germline V gene encodes CDR1 SGHRS and CDR2 YFSETQ. This CDR3 is CASRYYSQGAYSPLHF. The CDR3 bases are TGCGCCAGCAGATACTACTCACAGGGGGCGTACTCACCCCTCCACTTT.